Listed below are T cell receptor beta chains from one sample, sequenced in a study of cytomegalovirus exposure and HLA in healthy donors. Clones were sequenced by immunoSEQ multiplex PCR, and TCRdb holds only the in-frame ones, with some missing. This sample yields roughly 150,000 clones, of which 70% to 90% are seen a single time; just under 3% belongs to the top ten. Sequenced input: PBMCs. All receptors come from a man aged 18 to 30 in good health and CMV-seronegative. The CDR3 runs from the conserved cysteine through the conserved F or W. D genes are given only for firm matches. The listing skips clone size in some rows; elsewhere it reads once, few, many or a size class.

CDR3nt: TGTGCCAGTAGTATAACCCCCGGGCCGGGAAGTGAGCAGTTCTTC
CDR3aa: CASSITPGPGSEQFF
v_gene: TRBV19
j_gene: TRBJ2-1
d_gene: -
abundance: -

CDR3nt: TGCGCCAGCAGCCAAGCGGGACTCAGGCCCCACAATGAGCAGTTCTTC
CDR3aa: CASSQAGLRPHNEQFF
v_gene: TRBV4-1
j_gene: TRBJ2-1
d_gene: -
abundance: -

CDR3nt: TGTGCCAGCAGTGGACCGGGACTAGGCCAAGAGACCCAGTACTTC
CDR3aa: CASSGPGLGQETQYF
v_gene: TRBV25-1
j_gene: TRBJ2-5
d_gene: TRBD2
abundance: -

CDR3nt: TGTGCCAGCAGCGTGTTGACAGCCCCCTATGGCTACACCTTC
CDR3aa: CASSVLTAPYGYTF
v_gene: TRBV5-6
j_gene: TRBJ1-2
d_gene: -
abundance: -

CDR3nt: TGTGCCAGCAGTGTAGGGGGACAGGGAATCTCTGGCTACACCTTC
CDR3aa: CASSVGGQGISGYTF
v_gene: TRBV2
j_gene: TRBJ1-2
d_gene: TRBD1
abundance: -

CDR3nt: TGTGCCAGCTCACCACGGGGGACATATGACACCGGGGAGCTGTTTTTT
CDR3aa: CASSPRGTYDTGELFF
v_gene: TRBV18
j_gene: TRBJ2-2
d_gene: -
abundance: -

CDR3nt: TGTGCCAGCAATCAGGGGCGTATTAATTCACCCCTCCACTTT
CDR3aa: CASNQGRINSPLHF
v_gene: TRBV2
j_gene: TRBJ1-6
d_gene: -
abundance: few

CDR3nt: TGCAGCACTTGGGGAGGCTTCGGAGATCCAAACATTCAGTACTTC
CDR3aa: CSTWGGFGDPNIQYF
v_gene: TRBV29-1
j_gene: TRBJ2-4
d_gene: -
abundance: -

CDR3nt: TGTGCCAGCAGTCCCGAACAGGTGTTTGGCTACACCTTC
CDR3aa: CASSPEQVFGYTF
v_gene: TRBV6-6
j_gene: TRBJ1-2
d_gene: -
abundance: -

CDR3nt: TGTGCCAGCAGTGATAACGGGGGGCAGCCCCAGCATTTT
CDR3aa: CASSDNGGQPQHF
v_gene: TRBV6-1
j_gene: TRBJ1-5
d_gene: -
abundance: -

CDR3nt: TGTGCCAGCAGTGTCACAGGGAACACTGAAGCTTTCTTT
CDR3aa: CASSVTGNTEAFF
v_gene: TRBV28
j_gene: TRBJ1-1
d_gene: -
abundance: -

CDR3nt: TGTGCCAGCTCGGACGGGACAGCCAACACTGAAGCTTTCTTT
CDR3aa: CASSDGTANTEAFF
v_gene: TRBV18
j_gene: TRBJ1-1
d_gene: TRBD1
abundance: -

CDR3nt: TGTGCCAGCAGTTGGGGCGAAGGGGTTGGGGAGACCCAGTACTTC
CDR3aa: CASSWGEGVGETQYF
v_gene: TRBV6-5
j_gene: TRBJ2-5
d_gene: -
abundance: -

CDR3nt: TGTGCCAGCAGTCCACTCGGGGGGCACTATGGCTACACCTTC
CDR3aa: CASSPLGGHYGYTF
v_gene: TRBV6-5
j_gene: TRBJ1-2
d_gene: -
abundance: -

CDR3nt: TGTGCCAGCCGCGTGTTTGAAGCTTTCTTT
CDR3aa: CASRVFEAFF
v_gene: TRBV2
j_gene: TRBJ1-1
d_gene: -
abundance: -

CDR3nt: TGCGCCAGCAGCTCGGGACAGGGGGTCGACACTGAAGCTTTCTTT
CDR3aa: CASSSGQGVDTEAFF
v_gene: TRBV5-1
j_gene: TRBJ1-1
d_gene: TRBD1
abundance: -

CDR3nt: TGTGCCAGCAGTCGAGGGACAGAAAGAAACACCATATATTTT
CDR3aa: CASSRGTERNTIYF
v_gene: TRBV27
j_gene: TRBJ1-3
d_gene: TRBD1
abundance: -

CDR3nt: TGTGCCAGCAGTCCCTTTATAGCGGGGGGGGTCACCGGGGAGCTGTTTTTT
CDR3aa: CASSPFIAGGVTGELFF
v_gene: TRBV2
j_gene: TRBJ2-2
d_gene: TRBD2
abundance: -

CDR3nt: TGCGCCAGCCGGGGGTCCTACGAGCAGTACTTC
CDR3aa: CASRGSYEQYF
v_gene: TRBV5-1
j_gene: TRBJ2-7
d_gene: -
abundance: -

CDR3nt: TGTGCCAGCAGTTTAATGGCGGGGGGGGAGACCCAGTACTTC
CDR3aa: CASSLMAGGETQYF
v_gene: TRBV27
j_gene: TRBJ2-5
d_gene: TRBD2
abundance: -

CDR3nt: TGTGCCAGCTCGTACACCGGGACAGGGGGGACTGAAGCTTTCTTT
CDR3aa: CASSYTGTGGTEAFF
v_gene: TRBV18
j_gene: TRBJ1-1
d_gene: TRBD1
abundance: -

CDR3nt: TGTGCCAGCAGCCTCCGGGCAGGGGGCTACGAGCAGTACTTC
CDR3aa: CASSLRAGGYEQYF
v_gene: TRBV5-6
j_gene: TRBJ2-7
d_gene: TRBD1
abundance: -

CDR3nt: TGTGCCAGCAGCTTGCGGGGGAGTCTGTACGAGCAGTACTTC
CDR3aa: CASSLRGSLYEQYF
v_gene: TRBV5-6
j_gene: TRBJ2-7
d_gene: -
abundance: -